This T cell receptor beta chain was profiled in a study of CD8+CD57+ T cells in acquired aplastic anemia. Concerning this clonotype itself: The antigen remains unidentified.

Germline CDR1 and CDR2: SGHTA and FQGNSA. Trimming took off 2 bases at V and 3 bases at J, with 14 bases between the two ends. This CDR3 has 15 residues. TCR beta VDJ and CDR3 profiles were obtained from a genomic DNA template. From the reads, TCRdb called clonotypes with MiXCR, one entry per CDR3 protein. The sample holds some 280,000 distinct CDR3 sequences, 55% to 65% seen once. Study-wide points: About 30 CD8+ CDR3 sequences occurred in both the patients and the controls. Controls did not differ significantly from patients in CD8+ Simpson's diversity.

The chain joins TRBV7-2 to TRBJ2-7; no clear D gene. The sequenced sample consisted of sorted CD4+, CD8+, or CD8+CD57+ T cells (not recorded which) from PBMCs. This sequence was found in a human donor with severe aplastic anemia or a healthy control (not recorded which). CDR3 region: CASSLYGLGNYEQYF. DNA of the CDR3: TGTGCCAGCAGCTTATACGGGTTGGGAAACTACGAGCAGTACTTC.